The rows below give T cell receptor beta chains drawn from one sample of a study of control samples from healthy donors and cancer patients. Measured with immunoSEQ multiplex PCR; TCRdb has only the in-frame clones, and not every one. The sample has around 250,000 clones, around 80% seen once. Sequencing was performed on PBMCs. Every receptor here comes from a woman aged 60-70 years with lung cancer. Each CDR3 is given with its conserved first and last residue. A D gene is named only where the DNA matches it firmly. For some rows the clone size is stated as once, few or many, or as a class when expanded; others skip it.

TRBJ2-5,.,.,TRBV18,TGTGCCAGCTCACCGCCGGACTTATTATCAACTACCCAGTACTTC,CASSPPDLLSTTQYF
TRBJ1-3,TRBD1,.,TRBV5-4,TGTGCCAGCAGCGGACGGGCCGGGACAGGTGGAAACACCATATATTTT,CASSGRAGTGGNTIYF
TRBJ2-7,.,.,TRBV13,TGTGCCAGCAGCTTAGGACATCTTCACTACGAGCAGTACTTC,CASSLGHLHYEQYF
TRBJ2-1,.,.,TRBV20-1,TGCAGTGCTAGTTCCGAACAGACAGTTTACAATGAGCAGTTCTTC,CSASSEQTVYNEQFF
TRBJ2-7,.,.,TRBV5-4,TGTGCCAGCAGCCCCGGGCAGGGGCCCCATTACGAGCAGTACTTC,CASSPGQGPHYEQYF
TRBJ2-7,TRBD1,once,TRBV5-1,TGCGCCAGCAGCTTGGCCGGGACAGGGTTCTACGAGCAGTACTTC,CASSLAGTGFYEQYF
TRBJ2-2,TRBD1,.,TRBV5-1,TGCGCCAGCAGCCACCGGACAGGGTATTCGAACACCGGGGAGCTGTTTTTT,CASSHRTGYSNTGELFF
TRBJ2-1,TRBD1,.,TRBV10-1,TGCGCCAGCAGTGAGGGACAGGGGGCAGGGAATGAGCAGTTCTTC,CASSEGQGAGNEQFF
TRBJ2-7,TRBD1,few,TRBV5-4,TGTGCCAGCAGCTCGCGACAGGGGGCGGAACACGAGCAGTACTTC,CASSSRQGAEHEQYF
TRBJ1-2,.,.,TRBV11-2,TGTGCCAGCAGGTCAGGGATGATCGAAGGCTACACCTTC,CASRSGMIEGYTF
TRBJ1-6,.,.,TRBV19,TGTGCCAGTCGATGGACAGCACTTCTTTCACCCCTCCACTTT,CASRWTALLSPLHF
TRBJ2-1,TRBD2,.,TRBV6-5,TGTGCCAGCACTGGGACTAGTACGCAGTTCTTC,CASTGTSTQFF
TRBJ1-4,.,once,TRBV7-9,TGTGCCAGCAGCTTACAGGGATCGAATGAAAAACTGTTTTTT,CASSLQGSNEKLFF
TRBJ2-7,.,.,TRBV7-2,TGTGCCAGCAGCTTAGACTCGAGTGCGGCCTACGAGCAGTACTTC,CASSLDSSAAYEQYF
TRBJ2-1,.,.,TRBV5-6,TGTGCCAGCAGCCTGGGACTTTACAATGAGCAGTTCTTC,CASSLGLYNEQFF
TRBJ2-7,TRBD1,.,TRBV10-3,TGTGCCATCCAGGACGCACACAGGGGGTACGAGCAGTACTTC,CAIQDAHRGYEQYF
TRBJ1-1,.,once,TRBV11-2,TGTGCCAGCAGCTCTCCCCCGGAGGGAACGACTGAAGCTTTCTTT,CASSSPPEGTTEAFF
TRBJ2-3,.,.,TRBV9,TGTGCCAGCAGCGTAGGGGTACCAGATACGCAGTATTTT,CASSVGVPDTQYF
TRBJ1-1,.,.,TRBV2,TGTGCCAGCAGTGGACGGAGTGGCATGAACACTGAAGCTTTCTTT,CASSGRSGMNTEAFF
TRBJ2-2,.,.,TRBV5-1,TGCGCCAGCAGCTTGGGCCAGGGGGGTGGCACCGGGGAGCTGTTTTTT,CASSLGQGGGTGELFF
TRBJ2-7,.,.,TRBV5-6,TGTGCCAGCGCTACCGTAAGAGGGGACCCCTACGAGCAGTACTTC,CASATVRGDPYEQYF
TRBJ1-5,TRBD1,.,TRBV2,TGTGCCAGCAGCCGAGACAGGGCCAGACAGCCCCAGCATTTT,CASSRDRARQPQHF
TRBJ1-2,TRBD1,.,TRBV4-1,TGCGCCAGCAGCCAACTCTTGACAGGGGGCACGAACGGCTACACCTTC,CASSQLLTGGTNGYTF
TRBJ1-1,.,.,TRBV29-1,TGCAGCGTTGTTATGGCAGGGCTTCGAGCTTTCTTT,CSVVMAGLRAFF
TRBJ2-3,.,.,TRBV5-1,TGCGCCAGCAGCGGACTGACAGGCACAGATACGCAGTATTTT,CASSGLTGTDTQYF
TRBJ2-7,TRBD1,.,TRBV19,TGTGCCAGTAGTATTCGGACAGGGTACTACGAGCAGTACTTC,CASSIRTGYYEQYF
TRBJ2-5,.,few,TRBV5-4,TGTGCCAGCAGCCAGGAGGGCCCTAGGGAGACCCAGTACTTC,CASSQEGPRETQYF
TRBJ2-1,TRBD1,.,TRBV5-5,TGTGCCAGCAGCACAGGGACAGCTCTTTACAATGAGCAGTTCTTC,CASSTGTALYNEQFF
TRBJ2-1,.,few,TRBV3-1/TRBV3-2,TGTGCCAGCAGCCAAGCCCTGACAGCCAGAGCGCAGTTCTTC,CASSQALTARAQFF